These 31 T cell receptor beta chains were all obtained from the same sample, sequenced in a study of blood T cell repertoires in COVID-19 (dated by TCRdb to 2018 to 2020). The library was obtained by the immunoSEQ multiplex PCR assay. Drawn from immuneACCESS, this table holds only the in-frame rearrangements with V and J called that TCRdb kept. Clones are partly lost; checked studies trace under half to an unresolved V gene and leave the rest unexplained. This sample has approximately 170,000 clones in its table, and 80% to 85% of those were observed once. Roughly 2.6% of the sample belongs to the ten largest clones. Sequencing input: peripheral blood. These receptors all come from a human donor with acute or convalescent COVID-19. The donor label of this sample is uncertain.

The chain employs TRBV3-1 (or the pseudogene TRBV3-2) and TRBJ2-7; a possible D gene is TRBD1 (5 bases). Per germline, CDR1 LGHDT and CDR2 YNNKEL (reference sequence). The CDR3 covers 15 residues. The V gene lost 1 base and the J gene lost 5 bases, with 15 bases spanning the gap. The DNA of the CDR3 is TGTGCCAGCAGCCAAGCCCTCTACCAGGGCCACGAGCAGTACTTC. Its translation is CASSQALYQGHEQYF.

This clone showed up just once. V and J are TRBV27 and TRBJ1-4; 7 positions match TRBD1. The CDR3 spans 16 residues. V shed 6 bases, J shed 0 bases, and the junction held 7 bases outside the gene matches. CDR1 MNHEY and CDR2 SMNVEV come from the germline V gene (reference sequence). The CDR3: CASRAGTASTNEKLFF. In nucleotides, the CDR3 is TGTGCCAGCAGGGCCGGGACAGCCTCAACTAATGAAAAACTGTTTTTT. Looking up the rest from reference TRBV27 and TRBJ1-4 gives the full variable domain: EAQVTQNPRYLITVTGKKLTVTCSQNMNHEYMSWYRQDPGLGLRQIYYSMNVEVTDKGDVPEGYKVSRKEKRNFPLILESPSPNQTSLYFCASRAGTASTNEKLFFGSGTQLSVL.

This sequence joins TRBV7-6 and TRBJ1-1; a possible D gene is TRBD1 (6 bases). Germline V gene lookup returns CDR1 SGHVS and CDR2 FNYEAQ. V shed 6 bases and J shed 0 bases, with 8 bases lying between them. The CDR3 is made up of 13 amino acids. The CDR3 DNA is TGTGCCAGCAGTGAGGGGGTGAACACTGAAGCTTTCTTT. Protein: CASSEGVNTEAFF.

This sequence joins TRBV5-1 and TRBJ2-1, with 9 bases lining up with TRBD2. V shed 0 bases, J shed 9 bases, and the junction held 7 bases outside the gene matches. The V gene's germline CDR1 is SGHRS and CDR2 YFSETQ. The CDR3 runs 15 residues. CDR3 sequence reads: CASSLEAGGSGEQFF. CDR3 sequence (DNA): TGCGCCAGCAGCTTGGAAGCGGGGGGATCGGGTGAGCAGTTCTTC.

The chain joins TRBV28 to TRBJ1-2; D might be TRBD1 (6 bases). Trimming took off 6 bases at V and 1 base at J, with 15 bases between the two ends. The V gene's germline CDR1 is MDHEN and CDR2 SYDVKM. The CDR3 length is 15 residues. The CDR3 sequence is CASRPNGQLNYGYTF. The CDR3 nucleotides read TGTGCCAGCAGACCTAATGGACAGCTTAACTATGGCTACACCTTC.

The chain combines TRBV28 with TRBJ2-7; 9 bases fit TRBD1. The CDR3 is 15 amino acids. Germline V lookup: CDR1 MDHEN, CDR2 SYDVKM. V gave up 5 bases and J gave up 5 bases; unmatched junction bases: 10. CDR3 DNA sequence: TGTGCCAGCAGTCCAATGGGGACAGGGCTGAACGAGCAGTACTTC. Translated, it gives CASSPMGTGLNEQYF.

The V and J genes are TRBV19 and TRBJ1-1; 9 nucleotides align to TRBD1. Germline CDR1 and CDR2: LNHDA and SQIVND (reference sequence). V trimming: 4 bases; J trimming: 6 bases; junction bases outside the gene matches: 6. The length of the CDR3 is 14 residues. For the CDR3, the DNA is TGTGCCAGTAGTAGAACAGGGGGCAAGGCTGAAGCTTTCTTT. This codes for CASSRTGGKAEAFF. Full variable domain (outside the CDR3, taken from reference TRBV19 and TRBJ1-1): DGGITQSPKYLFRKEGQNVTLSCEQNLNHDAMYWYRQDPGQGLRLIYYSQIVNDFQKGDIAEGYSVSREKKESFPLTVTSAQKNPTAFYLCASSRTGGKAEAFFGQGTRLTVV.

This CDR3 reads CASSLRGGRAQYF. CDR3 bases: TGTGCCAGCAGCTTGCGGGGGGGCCGGGCGCAGTACTTC. The rearrangement joins TRBV5-8 to TRBJ2-7; TRBD2 matches at 8 bases. Trimming removed 1 base from V and 9 bases from J; junction bases left unmatched: 6. There are 13 residues in the CDR3. The germline CDR1 and CDR2 sequences are SGHTS and YDEGEE.

The rearrangement joins TRBV28 to TRBJ1-1, with D hard to call. V gave up 1 base and J gave up 1 base, with 16 bases separating them. This CDR3 spans 17 amino acids. CDR1 is MDHEN and CDR2 is SYDVKM in the germline V gene. The CDR3: CASSLFGLRSQNTEAFF. The CDR3 bases are TGTGCCAGCAGTTTATTTGGTCTACGCTCTCAGAACACTGAAGCTTTCTTT. The variable domain in full, with the rest retrieved from reference TRBV28 and TRBJ1-1, is DVKVTQSSRYLVKRTGEKVFLECVQDMDHENMFWYRQDPGLGLRLIYFSYDVKMKEKGDIPEGYSVSREKKERFSLILESASTNQTSMYLCASSLFGLRSQNTEAFFGQGTRLTVV.

This chain connects TRBV6-5 to TRBJ2-3; TRBD2 might be the D (5 bases). Germline CDR1 and CDR2: MNHEY and SVGAGI. The CDR3 consists of 15 residues. Trimming left V 2 bases short and J 0 bases short, with 9 bases between. CDR3: CASSYRTGSTDTQYF. CDR3 DNA sequence: TGTGCCAGCAGTTACAGGACGGGGAGCACAGATACGCAGTATTTT.

CDR3 coding DNA: TGTGCCAGCTCACCGTCCTCCCGGAGCCTGAACACTGAAGCTTTCTTT. Translated: CASSPSSRSLNTEAFF. This rearrangement joins TRBV18 to TRBJ1-1; unclear D gene. From germline, CDR1 is KGHSH and CDR2 LQKENI. This CDR3 is built from 16 residues. V lost 3 bases to trimming and J lost 0 bases, with 14 bases between them.

Note on this clone: A junction boundary mismatches the germline segment, possibly from a read error. The rearrangement uses TRBV6-1 and TRBJ2-1; D gene unclear. Germline V gives CDR1 MNHNS, CDR2 SASEGT. This CDR3 region has 17 residues. The CDR3 loop is CASSQASLYSSFPEQFF. The CDR3 nucleotides read TGTGCCAGCAGTCAAGCTTCACTTTATAGCAGTTTCCCTGAGCAGTTCTTC.

CDR3 amino acids: CAWRLSGRAYEQYF. As DNA, the CDR3 is TGTGCCTGGAGACTGAGCGGTCGCGCCTACGAGCAGTACTTC. The chain is built from TRBV30 and TRBJ2-7; D perhaps matches TRBD2 (5 bases). From germline, CDR1 is GTSNPN and CDR2 SVGIG (reference sequence). This CDR3 is built from 14 residues. Between the trimmed V and J ends, which lost 3 bases and 2 bases, there was a span of 14 bases.

The chain uses TRBV7-9 and TRBJ2-5, with TRBD1 identical over 8 bases. J was trimmed by 3 bases and V by 5 bases; bases with no gene match: 8. This CDR3 contains 15 residues. Germline V gene sequence: CDR1 SEHNR, CDR2 FQNEAQ (reference sequence). The CDR3 sequence is CASSLTGGYEETQYF. CDR3 sequence (DNA): TGTGCCAGCAGCCTCACAGGGGGGTATGAAGAGACCCAGTACTTC.

The chain uses TRBV5-1 and TRBJ1-1; the D gene is possibly TRBD1 (5 bases). This CDR3 has 13 amino acids. Germline CDR1 is SGHRS and CDR2 is YFSETQ. V lost 9 bases, J lost 1 base, and 13 bases lay in between. CDR3 DNA sequence: TGCGCCACCTCATTCGGGGGGAACACTGAAGCTTTCTTT. This encodes CATSFGGNTEAFF. Together with reference TRBV5-1 and TRBJ1-1, the CDR3 gives the full variable domain: KAGVTQTPRYLIKTRGQQVTLSCSPISGHRSVSWYQQTPGQGLQFLFEYFSETQRNKGNFPGRFSGRQFSNSRSEMNVSTLELGDSALYLCATSFGGNTEAFFGQGTRLTVV.

V and J are TRBV5-4 and TRBJ1-3; no clear D. The V gene lost 6 bases and the J gene lost 0 bases, with 25 bases spanning the gap. The CDR3 covers 19 residues. The germline CDR1 and CDR2 sequences are SGHNT and YYREEE (reference sequence). The CDR3 region has the DNA TGTGCCAGCACCCCTCTCAGGTTGGCGGCGGGGATCTCTGGAAACACCATATATTTT. This codes for CASTPLRLAAGISGNTIYF.

Worth noting for this clone: Other DNA sequences in the sample encode the same CDR3. The chain links TRBV5-1 to TRBJ2-5, with 10 bases lining up with TRBD1. After removal of 4 bases from V and 2 bases from J, the junction contained 2 bases not matched to a gene. The CDR3 contains 14 residues. From germline, CDR1 is SGHRS and CDR2 YFSETQ. For the CDR3, the DNA is TGCGCCAGCAGCGCGGGACAGGGGCAAGAGACCCAGTACTTC. Amino acid sequence: CASSAGQGQETQYF.

The V call is TRBV7-9, the J call TRBJ2-3; 8 bases are shared with TRBD2. The CDR3 runs 16 residues. V trimming: 6 bases; J trimming: 3 bases; junction bases outside the gene matches: 11. The germline CDR1 and CDR2 sequences are SEHNR and FQNEAQ (reference sequence). The CDR3 DNA is TGTGCCAGCAGTTTTGGAGCGGGAGCGTCGACAGATACGCAGTATTTT. Amino acids: CASSFGAGASTDTQYF.

This clone came up a few times. V gene TRBV7-9 combines with J gene TRBJ2-7; 8 positions agree with TRBD1. The V segment lost 1 base and the J segment 7 bases; nucleotides outside the gene matches: 6. Germline V CDR1 and CDR2: SEHNR, FQNEAQ (reference sequence). This CDR3 has 14 amino acids. The CDR3 nucleotides are TGTGCCAGCAGCTTAGGGGACAGGTCTCTGGAGCAGTACTTC. This translates into CASSLGDRSLEQYF.

V and J are TRBV19 and TRBJ2-1; 10 positions agree with TRBD1. The CDR3 covers 16 residues. Trimming removed 4 bases from V and 7 bases from J; junction bases left unmatched: 10. Germline V gives CDR1 LNHDA, CDR2 SQIVND (reference sequence). The CDR3 region has the DNA TGTGCCAGTAGTACCCGGGGGACAGGGGTAGGAAATGAGCAGTTCTTC. This codes for CASSTRGTGVGNEQFF.

This chain links TRBV5-6 with TRBJ1-2, with 8 bases matching TRBD1. V was clipped by 4 bases and J by 0 bases; unmatched bases: 5. This CDR3 comprises 15 residues. Germline CDR1 and CDR2: SGHDT and YYEEEE. CDR3 in DNA: TGTGCCAGCAGCATAGGACAGGGAACTAACTATGGCTACACCTTC. Translated, it gives CASSIGQGTNYGYTF.

This chain links TRBV25-1 with TRBJ1-2, with D possibly matching TRBD1 (6 bases). This CDR3 spans 11 amino acids. The V end lost 4 bases, the J end lost 7 bases, and 7 bases lay between the germline ends. CDR1 and CDR2 from the germline V gene are MGHDK and SYGVNS. CDR3 protein: CASSVGGGYTF. CDR3 coding DNA: TGTGCCAGCAGTGTAGGGGGTGGCTACACCTTC.

This clone has a single count. The J gene is TRBJ1-1, the V gene TRBV30, with TRBD1 matching over 11 bases. The CDR3 is made up of 18 amino acids. The V segment lost 3 bases and the J segment 3 bases; nucleotides outside the gene matches: 15. Germline values: CDR1 GTSNPN, CDR2 SVGIG (reference sequence). For the CDR3, the DNA is TGTGCCTGGAGGACGGGTGGGACAGGGGGACTCTCGGACACTGAAGCTTTCTTT. Amino acids: CAWRTGGTGGLSDTEAFF.

V usage is TRBV6-2 or TRBV6-3 and J usage is TRBJ1-2, with D tentatively TRBD1 (5 bases). V lost 5 bases, J lost 8 bases, and 18 bases lay in between. This CDR3 is built from 14 residues. CDR1 is MNHEY, CDR2 SVGEGT, per germline. For the CDR3, the DNA is TGTGCCAGCAGTGACGCCGACCAGGGCGGCGGCTACACCTTC. It yields the protein CASSDADQGGGYTF.

The chain employs TRBV6-5 and TRBJ1-2; TRBD1 matches at 9 bases. There are 15 residues in the CDR3. V lost 0 bases and J lost 8; bases outside the gene matches: 7. Germline CDR1 reads MNHEY; CDR2 reads SVGAGI. CDR3 in DNA: TGTGCCAGCAGTTACTCCGGGACAGGGAGGGCCGGCTACACCTTC. Residues: CASSYSGTGRAGYTF.

This sequence joins TRBV28 and TRBJ1-1; D uncertain. Germline V gene sequence: CDR1 MDHEN, CDR2 SYDVKM. Trimming pared 6 bases from V and 0 bases from J, leaving 17 bases between. This CDR3 has 16 amino acids. CDR3 amino acids: CASSPSLQFMNTEAFF. The CDR3 nucleotides read TGTGCCAGCAGCCCCTCTTTACAGTTCATGAACACTGAAGCTTTCTTT.

The chain has TRBV6-9 and TRBJ2-7; TRBD1 is a possible D gene (5 bases). This CDR3 is 16 amino acids long. Germline lookup yields CDR1 MNHGY and CDR2 SVAAGI. V dropped 2 bases and J dropped 9 bases, with 23 bases sitting between them. The chain's CDR3 is CASSYGAVGSRRGQYF. The CDR3 bases are TGTGCCAGCAGTTATGGGGCAGTAGGTAGTCGACGAGGGCAGTACTTC.

The chain uses TRBV27 and TRBJ2-5; TRBD1 agrees at 8 bases. V dropped 0 bases and J dropped 4; count of bases not matched to a gene: 4. Looked up from germline, CDR1 is MNHEY and CDR2 is SMNVEV (reference sequence). The CDR3 has 15 amino acids. The CDR3 DNA is TGTGCCAGCAGTTTATCTTGGACAGGGCGAGAGACCCAGTACTTC. It translates to CASSLSWTGRETQYF.

The CDR3 DNA reads TGTGCCAGCAGCGCCTCTAGCGGGATGAGCACAGATACGCAGTATTTT. This gives the protein CASSASSGMSTDTQYF. This chain links TRBV5-4 with TRBJ2-3; 9 nucleotides agree with TRBD2. Unmatched junction bases numbered 6, after V lost 4 bases and J lost 0 bases. This CDR3 contains 16 residues. Germline CDR1 and CDR2: SGHNT and YYREEE (reference sequence).

The chain uses TRBV28 and TRBJ2-4; no clear D. The CDR3 sequence is 11 residues long. Germline V gene lookup returns CDR1 MDHEN and CDR2 SYDVKM. The germline V and J ends were trimmed by 11 bases and 4 bases, with 9 bases remaining between them. The CDR3, as DNA: TGTGCCGACCTAGGAAAAAACATTCAGTACTTC. As protein: CADLGKNIQYF.

V is TRBV4-1 and J is TRBJ1-4, with a weak D call TRBD1 (6 bases). The CDR3 has 16 residues. Trimming shortened V by 0 bases and J by 4 bases, and 12 bases separated the two germline ends. Germline CDR1 and CDR2: MGHRA and YSYEKL. The CDR3 nucleotides are TGCGCCAGCAGCCAAGATCGACAGGCATATAATGAAAAACTGTTTTTT. Its protein is CASSQDRQAYNEKLFF.